This T cell receptor beta chain was captured by sequencing in a study of blood T cell repertoires in COVID-19. Regarding this clone: The junction does not match germline at one end; this may be a read error.

TCRdb's table, derived via immunoSEQ multiplex PCR, lists solely in-frame clones and lacks some. The data contain 93,000 or so clones, 75% to 90% of them singletons. Germline CDR1 LGHDT, CDR2 YNNKEL (reference sequence). This CDR3 is built from 14 residues. Sequencing input: peripheral blood. The V gene is TRBV3-1 (or the pseudogene TRBV3-2), the J gene TRBJ1-4, with 7 bases lining up with TRBD1. The receptor comes from a human donor in a cohort sampled during active or convalescent COVID-19. Here the CDR3 reads CASSKDRENEKLFF. CDR3 DNA: TGTGCCAGCAGCAAAGACAGGGAAAACGAAAAACTGTTTTTT.